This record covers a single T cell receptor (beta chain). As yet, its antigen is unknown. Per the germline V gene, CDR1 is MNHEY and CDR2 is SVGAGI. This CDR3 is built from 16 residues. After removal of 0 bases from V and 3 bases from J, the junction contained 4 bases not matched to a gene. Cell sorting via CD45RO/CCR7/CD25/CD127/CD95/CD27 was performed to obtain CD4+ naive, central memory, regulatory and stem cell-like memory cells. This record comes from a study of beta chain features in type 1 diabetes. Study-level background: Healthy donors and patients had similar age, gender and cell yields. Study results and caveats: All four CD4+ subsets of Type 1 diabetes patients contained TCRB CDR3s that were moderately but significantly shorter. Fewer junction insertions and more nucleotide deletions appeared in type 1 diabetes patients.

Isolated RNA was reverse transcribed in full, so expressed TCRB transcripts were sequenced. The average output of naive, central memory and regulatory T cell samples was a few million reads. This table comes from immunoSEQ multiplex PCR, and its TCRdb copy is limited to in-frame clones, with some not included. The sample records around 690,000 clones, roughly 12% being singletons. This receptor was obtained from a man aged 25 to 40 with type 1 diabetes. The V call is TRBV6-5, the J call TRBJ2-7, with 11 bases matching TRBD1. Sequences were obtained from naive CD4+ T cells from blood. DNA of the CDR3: TGTGCCAGCAGTTACTCAGGGACAGGGGGGGACTACGAGCAGTACTTC. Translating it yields CASSYSGTGGDYEQYF.